These 21 T cell receptor beta chains came from one sample sequenced in a study of a mutant IDH1 vaccine in newly diagnosed glioma. Time point reported: baseline, week 1 (first vaccination visit). Treatment here: pre-vaccination baseline after standard-of-care therapy. Here immunoSEQ multiplex PCR was the method, and the copy in TCRdb shows in-frame clones only, minus some. The table shows about 27,000 clones, with around 93% occurring only once. This sample comprised PBMCs, obtained from a glioma patient treated with radiotherapy, temozolomide or both. The receptors here all came from a man aged 35 to 55 with glioma.

This chain uses TRBV2 with TRBJ2-1, with TRBD1 identical over 8 bases. Germline V gives CDR1 SNHLY, CDR2 FYNNEI. This CDR3 region has 16 residues. V was pared by 6 bases and J by 7 bases, with 14 bases of the junction left unmatched. CDR3 residues: CASSQYGTGLSNEQFF. The CDR3 DNA follows: TGTGCCAGCAGCCAATACGGGACAGGTTTAAGTAATGAGCAGTTCTTC.

The chain has TRBV30 and TRBJ2-3, with no clear D. The CDR3 runs 15 residues. Germline V gene sequence: CDR1 GTSNPN, CDR2 SVGIG (reference sequence). V lost 2 bases to trimming and J lost 1 base, with 13 bases between them. CDR3: CAWSPTVPRTDTQYF. The CDR3 DNA follows: TGTGCCTGGAGTCCTACGGTTCCCCGCACAGATACGCAGTATTTT.

The chain carries TRBV7-8 and TRBJ1-6; TRBD1 agrees at 8 bases. The CDR3 runs to 16 residues. Germline V CDR1 and CDR2: SGHVS, FQNEAQ. V lost 5 bases, J lost 14 bases, and 17 bases stayed unmatched. The CDR3 DNA reads as TGTGCCAGCAGCCCCTCCACGGCAGGGGGCTTTTTATCCCTCCACTTT. Residues: CASSPSTAGGFLSLHF. Full variable domain (remainder filled in from reference TRBV7-8 and TRBJ1-6): GAGVSQSPRYKVAKRGQDVALRCDPISGHVSLFWYQQALGQGPEFLTYFQNEAQLDKSGLPSDRFFAERPEGSVSTLKIQRTQQEDSAVYLCASSPSTAGGFLSLHFGNGTRLTVT.

This clone was seen a handful of times. The V gene is TRBV29-1, the J gene TRBJ2-7; D is perhaps TRBD1 or TRBD2 (5 bases each). Germline assignment: CDR1 SQVTM and CDR2 ANQGSEA. V gave up 1 base and J gave up 1 base, with 17 bases separating them. The CDR3 contains 16 residues. This chain's CDR3 is CSVEVVGVGVSYEQYF. CDR3 coding DNA: TGCAGCGTTGAAGTAGTCGGGGTGGGGGTTTCCTACGAGCAGTACTTC.

The rearrangement links TRBV13 to TRBJ1-2; 7 bases are a match to TRBD1. The CDR3 runs 15 residues. The junction had 8 bases not matched to a gene; V was cut back by 3 bases and J by 4 bases. Per the germline V gene, CDR1 is PRHDT and CDR2 is FYEKMQ (reference sequence). The CDR3 is CASSFGTGTAYGYTF. CDR3 in DNA: TGTGCCAGCAGCTTTGGTACCGGGACAGCCTATGGCTACACCTTC.

The genes are TRBV27 and TRBJ2-5; D is unclear. With the DNA end fitting TRBJ2-7 better, the J assignment may be wrong. Germline V gene data show CDR1 as MNHEY and CDR2 as SMNVEV (reference sequence). The CDR3 length is 13 residues. In DNA form, the CDR3 reads TGTGCCAGCAGGCCAGTGCACCTCTACGAGCAGTACTTC. It is translated as CASRPVHLYEQYF.

The V and J genes are TRBV7-2 and TRBJ2-5; D is uncertain. The CDR3 contains 14 residues. The germline gives CDR1 SGHTA, CDR2 FQGNSA. Trimming pared 2 bases from V and 3 bases from J, leaving 10 bases between. The DNA of the CDR3 is TGTGCCAGCAGCTTAAGGTCTGGGGAAGAGACCCAGTACTTC. Its translation is CASSLRSGEETQYF.

This chain connects TRBV4-2 to TRBJ2-1, with 8 bases matching TRBD2. V shed 0 bases and J 8 bases; nucleotides not matched to a gene: 9. The length of the CDR3 is 16 residues. The V gene's germline CDR1 is LGHNA and CDR2 YNFKEQ. Here the CDR3 reads CASSQDPNGGADEQFF. The CDR3 DNA is TGTGCCAGCAGCCAAGATCCGAACGGGGGGGCCGATGAGCAGTTCTTC.

This chain links TRBV28 with TRBJ2-5, with 7 bases lining up with TRBD2. This CDR3 is built from 14 residues. The ends lost 2 bases at V and 3 bases at J; junction bases unmatched: 3. Germline values: CDR1 MDHEN, CDR2 SYDVKM. The CDR3 region is CASSLDAGEETQYF. The CDR3 DNA is TGTGCCAGCAGTTTAGACGCGGGAGAAGAGACCCAGTACTTC.

The genes are TRBV30 and TRBJ2-3, with a tentative D call TRBD2 (7 bases). V lost 5 bases, J lost 3 bases, and 15 bases lay in between. From germline, CDR1 is GTSNPN and CDR2 SVGIG (reference sequence). This CDR3 region has 14 residues. The CDR3 coding sequence is TGTGCCTGGTCACAAGCGGGGACAACAGATACGCAGTATTTT. It codes for CAWSQAGTTDTQYF.

The chain links TRBV5-5 to TRBJ2-5, with 8 bases that match TRBD2. V trimming: 0 bases; J trimming: 2 bases; junction bases outside the gene matches: 3. The CDR3 covers 15 residues. The germline gives CDR1 SGHKS, CDR2 YYEKEE (reference sequence). CDR3 nucleotides: TGTGCCAGCAGCTTGGTAGAGCGGGGGCAAGAGACCCAGTACTTC. Its protein is CASSLVERGQETQYF.

The rearrangement joins TRBV27 to TRBJ2-1, with 10 positions matching TRBD1. CDR1 and CDR2 from the germline V gene are MNHEY and SMNVEV (reference sequence). The CDR3 covers 16 residues. With 5 bases clipped from V and 5 bases from J, the junction kept 9 bases outside the gene matches. The chain's CDR3 is CASSKPGQGYNNEQFF. The CDR3 DNA reads TGTGCCAGCAGTAAACCGGGACAGGGGTATAACAATGAGCAGTTCTTC.

The chain employs TRBV7-9 and TRBJ2-7; 8 bases agree with TRBD2. Losses at the gene ends were 4 bases for V and 5 bases for J; bases not matched to a gene: 7. Germline loops: CDR1 SEHNR, CDR2 FQNEAQ (reference sequence). This CDR3 has 14 residues. CDR3: CASSSPGGGDEQYF. The CDR3 nucleotides read TGTGCCAGCAGCTCCCCCGGGGGGGGCGACGAGCAGTACTTC.

The chain combines TRBV6-5 with TRBJ1-5, with unresolved D. This CDR3 comprises 13 residues. Trimming removed 6 bases at V and 6 bases at J, with 12 bases between. Germline values: CDR1 MNHEY, CDR2 SVGAGI. DNA of the CDR3: TGTGCCAGCAGAATGGACGGTATTCAGCCCCAGCATTTT. Protein sequence: CASRMDGIQPQHF.

The gene calls are TRBV2 and TRBJ1-2; possibly TRBD1 for D (5 bases). Trimming took off 5 bases at V and 4 bases at J, with 11 bases between the two ends. CDR1 is SNHLY, CDR2 FYNNEI, per germline. The CDR3 runs to 13 residues. The CDR3 sequence is CASSSRELYGYTF. The DNA of the CDR3 is TGTGCCAGCAGTTCCAGGGAGCTCTATGGCTACACCTTC.

This clone has just a few counts. The genes are TRBV27 and TRBJ2-2; 9 bases match TRBD2. This CDR3 is built from 14 residues. With 5 bases clipped from V and 3 bases from J, the junction kept 1 base outside the gene matches. CDR1 and CDR2 (germline): MNHEY, SMNVEV (reference sequence). The CDR3 DNA sequence: TGTGCCAGCAGTAAGCGGGAGGACACCGGGGAGCTGTTTTTT. Its protein product is CASSKREDTGELFF.

This rearrangement joins TRBV7-9 to TRBJ1-4, with D uncertain. The CDR3 is 12 residues long. CDR1 SEHNR and CDR2 FQNEAQ come from the germline V gene (reference sequence). V dropped 7 bases and J dropped 11 bases, with 14 bases sitting between them. CDR3 nucleotides: TGTGCCAGCAATTCAGAGGGAGGGAAACTGTTTTTT. It codes for CASNSEGGKLFF.

This chain uses TRBV6-1 with TRBJ2-3, with TRBD2 matching over 7 bases. The CDR3 has 16 amino acids. V lost 3 bases and J lost 0; bases outside the gene matches: 6. CDR1 MNHNS and CDR2 SASEGT come from the germline V gene. The chain's CDR3 is CASSDFGRGSTDTQYF. The CDR3 DNA follows: TGTGCCAGCAGTGATTTTGGGCGGGGGAGCACAGATACGCAGTATTTT.

The chain couples TRBV20-1 to TRBJ1-5, with a possible D match to TRBD1 (5 bases). The CDR3 loop spans 11 amino acids. Trimming cost V 5 bases and J 11 bases, with 13 bases left between them. CDR1 is DFQATT, CDR2 SNEGSKA, per germline (reference sequence). CDR3 region: CSASTDLAQHF. The CDR3 coding sequence is TGCAGTGCTTCGACAGATCTCGCCCAGCATTTT.

The J gene is TRBJ1-5, the V gene TRBV27, with no clear D. With 5 bases removed from V and 0 bases from J, the gap between germline ends came to 14 bases. The CDR3 runs 16 residues. Germline lookup yields CDR1 MNHEY and CDR2 SMNVEV (reference sequence). The CDR3 nucleotides are TGTGCCAGCAGTCCCTCGGAACCGAATAGCAATCAGCCCCAGCATTTT. As protein: CASSPSEPNSNQPQHF.

The V and J genes are TRBV14 and TRBJ2-1; D unresolved. This CDR3 has 15 amino acids. With 0 bases removed from V and 3 bases from J, the gap between germline ends came to 9 bases. Germline V CDR1 and CDR2: SGHDN, FVKESK. DNA of the CDR3: TGTGCCAGCAGCCAAGATCGCAGCTACTACAATGAGCAGTTCTTC. Its translation: CASSQDRSYYNEQFF.